This TCR beta chain was retrieved from a study of control samples from healthy donors and cancer patients. CDR1 is MDHEN and CDR2 is SYDVKM in the germline V gene. Unmatched junction bases numbered 4, after V lost 2 bases and J lost 3 bases. The CDR3 spans 15 residues. Sequencing used immunoSEQ multiplex PCR; TCRdb keeps in-frame clones, though not all of them. The sample lists approximately 170,000 clones; roughly 92% were seen once. V and J are TRBV28 and TRBJ1-2; 9 nucleotides line up with TRBD1. This sequence was found in a woman in her 30s in good health. The sample comprised blood. CDR3 protein: CASSLGGQGDYGYTF. In DNA, the CDR3 is TGTGCCAGCAGTTTAGGGGGACAGGGAGACTATGGCTACACCTTC.